These 19 T cell receptor beta chains were sequenced from one sample in a study of blood T cell repertoires in COVID-19. The table came from immunoSEQ multiplex PCR; TCRdb's copy has only in-frame clones and leaves some out. In the table there are around 250,000 clones, 70% to 85% of which are singletons. The source material was PBMCs or T cells enriched from blood (not recorded which). The receptors come from a man aged 35 to 55 who had recovered from COVID-19.

This chain uses TRBV2 with TRBJ1-2; 8 bases line up with TRBD1. J gave up 6 bases and V 6 bases, and 6 bases lay outside the gene matches. The CDR3 sequence is 13 residues long. Germline CDR1 reads SNHLY; CDR2 reads FYNNEI. CDR3 nucleotides: TGTGCCAGCAGCGGACAGGGACTGGATGGCTACACCTTC. Translating gives CASSGQGLDGYTF.

The chain uses TRBV6-1 and TRBJ1-6, with D possibly being TRBD1 (5 bases). V was pared by 2 bases and J by 2 bases, with 10 bases between. CDR1 and CDR2 (germline): MNHNS, SASEGT. This CDR3 spans 16 amino acids. The CDR3 region is CASSETRGTYNSPLHF. The CDR3 DNA sequence: TGTGCCAGCAGTGAAACACGGGGGACCTATAATTCACCCCTCCACTTT.

This clone was seen ten or more times. The chain employs TRBV24-1 and TRBJ2-1; 9 bases line up with TRBD1. From germline, CDR1 is KGHDR and CDR2 SFDVKD. The CDR3 is 16 residues long. Trimming took 7 bases from V and 1 from J; bases not matched to a gene: 7. CDR3 coding DNA: TGTGCCACCAGCCGAGTACAGGGGGCTTCCTACAATGAGCAGTTCTTC. It specifies CATSRVQGASYNEQFF.

The J gene is TRBJ1-5, the V gene TRBV6-5; D is perhaps TRBD1 (6 bases). The germline V and J ends were trimmed by 6 bases and 1 base, with 13 bases remaining between them. CDR3 length equals 15 residues. CDR1 MNHEY and CDR2 SVGAGI come from the germline V gene. CDR3 amino acids: CASRRQVTSNQPQHF. The CDR3 DNA sequence: TGTGCCAGCAGGAGACAGGTCACCAGCAATCAGCCCCAGCATTTT.

The genes are TRBV7-9 and TRBJ1-4; 7 nucleotides match TRBD1. The length of the CDR3 is 15 residues. After removal of 6 bases from V and 4 bases from J, the junction contained 8 bases not matched to a gene. Germline loops: CDR1 SEHNR, CDR2 FQNEAQ (reference sequence). The DNA for the CDR3 is TGTGCCAGCAGGGCTGGGACAGCCAATAATGAAAAACTGTTTTTT. Encoded protein: CASRAGTANNEKLFF.

The chain couples TRBV19 to TRBJ2-7, with 8 bases fitting TRBD1. Germline trimming cut 5 bases from V and 0 bases from J; bases unmatched to any gene: 12. The length of the CDR3 is 17 residues. Germline lookup yields CDR1 LNHDA and CDR2 SQIVND (reference sequence). The DNA of the CDR3 is TGTGCCAGTAGTCCTCAACTACCGGGACAGGACTCCTACGAGCAGTACTTC. Translating it yields CASSPQLPGQDSYEQYF.

The chain has TRBV20-1 and TRBJ2-7; TRBD2 aligns across 7 bases. After removal of 6 bases from V and 3 bases from J, the junction contained 2 bases not matched to a gene. This CDR3 comprises 11 residues. In germline, CDR1 is DFQATT, CDR2 SNEGSKA (reference sequence). The CDR3 loop reads CSAGRGYEQYF. In nucleotides, the CDR3 is TGCAGTGCGGGGAGGGGCTACGAGCAGTACTTC.

The chain uses TRBV5-1 and TRBJ2-2, with 11 bases that match TRBD1. With V trimmed by 4 bases and J by 5 bases, 13 bases remained unmatched. CDR3 length: 18 residues. Per germline, CDR1 SGHRS and CDR2 YFSETQ. The CDR3 DNA sequence: TGCGCCAGCAGCGGCGGGACAGGGGGATTAGGGAATACCGGGGAGCTGTTTTTT. This sequence encodes CASSGGTGGLGNTGELFF.

The chain recombines TRBV2 with TRBJ2-3; 9 bases line up with TRBD1. Germline V gene data show CDR1 as SNHLY and CDR2 as FYNNEI. V was pared by 6 bases and J by 3 bases, with 10 bases of the junction left unmatched. The CDR3 covers 16 residues. The CDR3 DNA sequence: TGTGCCAGCAGCGCCACCGGGACAGGGATTACAGATACGCAGTATTTT. This sequence encodes CASSATGTGITDTQYF.

The chain employs TRBV5-1 and TRBJ1-3; 8 nucleotides line up with TRBD1. The CDR3 contains 16 residues. Per germline, CDR1 SGHRS and CDR2 YFSETQ. The V gene end was trimmed by 2 bases and the J gene end by 0 bases; junction bases not matched to a gene: 4. The CDR3 protein is CASSFAGTGSGNTIYF. The CDR3 nucleotides are TGCGCCAGCAGCTTTGCCGGGACAGGCTCTGGAAACACCATATATTTT.

The rearrangement links TRBV24-1 to TRBJ2-7; 13 nucleotides agree with TRBD2. J was trimmed by 3 bases and V by 5 bases; bases with no gene match: 6. The CDR3 is 16 amino acids. Germline lookup yields CDR1 KGHDR and CDR2 SFDVKD. This CDR3 reads CATSAPGLAGVYEQYF. The CDR3 DNA sequence: TGTGCCACCAGTGCCCCCGGACTAGCGGGAGTCTACGAGCAGTACTTC.

There are many counts of this clone. The chain links TRBV5-4 to TRBJ1-1; 7 bases align to TRBD1. Germline V CDR1 and CDR2: SGHNT, YYREEE (reference sequence). The ends lost 0 bases at V and 6 bases at J; junction bases unmatched: 5. CDR3 length equals 14 residues. CDR3 DNA: TGTGCCAGCAGCTTGGCCGAGGGGGCCGCTGAAGCTTTCTTT. Protein: CASSLAEGAAEAFF. Variable domain in full (rest from reference TRBV5-4 and TRBJ1-1): ETGVTQSPTHLIKTRGQQVTLRCSSQSGHNTVSWYQQALGQGPQFIFQYYREEENGRGNFPPRFSGLQFPNYSSELNVNALELDDSALYLCASSLAEGAAEAFFGQGTRLTVV.

The V gene is TRBV18, the J gene TRBJ2-2; 9 bases map to TRBD1. V was pared by 3 bases and J by 7 bases, with 6 bases of the junction left unmatched. CDR1 is KGHSH, CDR2 LQKENI, per germline. The length of the CDR3 is 15 residues. The CDR3 DNA reads as TGTGCCAGCTCACCGGACAGGGGATATGGCGGGGAGCTGTTTTTT. It specifies CASSPDRGYGGELFF.

The rearrangement uses TRBV27 and TRBJ2-7; 9 bases line up with TRBD1. This CDR3 has 14 amino acids. Germline values: CDR1 MNHEY, CDR2 SMNVEV (reference sequence). The trim removed 6 bases at V and 2 bases at J, leaving 5 bases unmatched. CDR3 residues: CASRRTGAAYEQYF. Here the CDR3 DNA reads TGTGCCAGCAGGAGGACAGGGGCTGCCTACGAGCAGTACTTC.

The V gene is TRBV6-5, the J gene TRBJ1-2; maybe TRBD1 (6 bases). Germline CDR1 reads MNHEY; CDR2 reads SVGAGI. There are 13 residues in the CDR3. V shed 10 bases and J shed 0 bases, with 12 bases lying between them. The CDR3 region has the DNA TGTGCCACCTACAGGGTCCCTAACTATGGCTACACCTTC. Its protein product is CATYRVPNYGYTF.

This clone has only one observation. The chain is built from TRBV3-1 (or the pseudogene TRBV3-2) and TRBJ1-1; no clear D gene. CDR1 and CDR2 from the germline V gene are LGHDT and YNNKEL (reference sequence). V gave up 4 bases and J gave up 4 bases, with 13 bases separating them. This CDR3 has 14 amino acids. The CDR3 coding sequence is TGTGCCAGCAGCCGGCCTCCGGCGGGCACTGAAGCTTTCTTT. Its translation: CASSRPPAGTEAFF.

The V and J genes are TRBV5-1 and TRBJ2-5; TRBD1 matches at 8 bases. After removal of 4 bases from V and 0 bases from J, the junction contained 2 bases not matched to a gene. Germline values: CDR1 SGHRS, CDR2 YFSETQ. The CDR3 has 14 residues. CDR3 nucleotide sequence: TGCGCCAGCAGCCCAGGGGGCAACCAAGAGACCCAGTACTTC. Protein sequence: CASSPGGNQETQYF.

The chain combines TRBV10-3 with TRBJ1-5; D remains unclear. The CDR3 covers 13 residues. Germline values: CDR1 ENHRY, CDR2 SYGVKD. Trimming stripped 6 bases from V and 0 bases from J, with 6 bases between. CDR3 nucleotide sequence: TGTGCCATCAGCCAAAATAGCAATCAGCCCCAGCATTTT. This translates into CAISQNSNQPQHF.

V usage is TRBV7-2 and J usage is TRBJ1-2, with a possible D match to TRBD1 (5 bases). Germline CDR1 and CDR2: SGHTA and FQGNSA. This CDR3 is built from 14 residues. Trimming took 5 bases from V and 8 from J, leaving 18 bases between them. The CDR3 DNA reads as TGTGCCAGCAGCCCCACAGGCGCGGGGGACGGCTACACCTTC. Translating it yields CASSPTGAGDGYTF.